Listed below are T cell receptor beta chains from one sample, sequenced in a study of cytomegalovirus exposure and HLA in healthy donors. Assay used: immunoSEQ multiplex PCR; TCRdb lists only in-frame clones, some missing. Among approximately 100,000 clones listed, 77% were seen once. The sequencing input was PBMCs. The receptors were sampled from a man aged 40-50 years in good health and CMV-seropositive. CDR3s include the opening cysteine and the closing phenylalanine or tryptophan. D genes are given only for firm matches. Only some rows state a clone size, as once, few, many or a class for expanded clones.

V gene: TRBV27; J gene: TRBJ2-7; D gene: TRBD1; clone size: -; CDR3 DNA: TGTGCCAGCAGTTTAGGGACAGGGGGCTCCTACGAGCAGTACTTC; CDR3 protein: CASSLGTGGSYEQYF
V gene: TRBV2; J gene: TRBJ1-5; D gene: TRBD1; clone size: -; CDR3 DNA: TGTGCCAGCAGGTTCGGGACAGGCGGACAGCCCCAGCATTTT; CDR3 protein: CASRFGTGGQPQHF
V gene: TRBV7-2; J gene: TRBJ1-2; D gene: -; clone size: -; CDR3 DNA: TGTGCCAGCAGCTCCCTGAGAGGAGGGAATGGCTACACCTTC; CDR3 protein: CASSSLRGGNGYTF
V gene: TRBV7-2; J gene: TRBJ2-2; D gene: TRBD1; clone size: -; CDR3 DNA: TGTGCCAGCAGCTTAGTAGGGGACAGGGTAACCGGGGAGCTGTTTTTT; CDR3 protein: CASSLVGDRVTGELFF
V gene: TRBV11-2; J gene: TRBJ2-7; D gene: -; clone size: -; CDR3 DNA: TGTGCCAGCAGCTTAGTCTCAGGGGCTGGGTACGAGCAGTACTTC; CDR3 protein: CASSLVSGAGYEQYF
V gene: TRBV27; J gene: TRBJ1-2; D gene: -; clone size: -; CDR3 DNA: TGTGCCAGCACCCCCCTAGGAGCTAACTATGGCTACACCTTC; CDR3 protein: CASTPLGANYGYTF
V gene: TRBV7-2; J gene: TRBJ2-5; D gene: TRBD2; clone size: -; CDR3 DNA: TGTGCCAGCAGCCAAACTAGCGGGGGGGCCGGAGAGACCCAGTACTTC; CDR3 protein: CASSQTSGGAGETQYF
V gene: TRBV4-1; J gene: TRBJ2-7; D gene: TRBD1; clone size: -; CDR3 DNA: TGCGCCAGCAGCCAAGGACTCACCGGGACAGGGCAGAGAAGAGGTCCAGCCAACGAGCAGTACTTC; CDR3 protein: CASSQGLTGTGQRRGPANEQYF
V gene: TRBV25-1; J gene: TRBJ2-3; D gene: -; clone size: -; CDR3 DNA: TGTGCCAGCAGTGGCTTCTCCGGGGGAGAGACCACAGATACGCAGTATTTT; CDR3 protein: CASSGFSGGETTDTQYF
V gene: TRBV5-4; J gene: TRBJ2-7; D gene: TRBD2; clone size: once; CDR3 DNA: TGTGCCAGCAGCCATGTAGCGGGTAGTGCTGGCGAGCAGTACTTC; CDR3 protein: CASSHVAGSAGEQYF
V gene: TRBV7-2; J gene: TRBJ1-5; D gene: -; clone size: -; CDR3 DNA: TGTGCCAGCAGCTTAACGAGTTATAGCAATCAGCCCCAGCATTTT; CDR3 protein: CASSLTSYSNQPQHF
V gene: TRBV9; J gene: TRBJ1-1; D gene: -; clone size: -; CDR3 DNA: TGTGCCAGCAGCGTAGAGCCGAACACTGAAGCTTTCTTT; CDR3 protein: CASSVEPNTEAFF
V gene: TRBV9; J gene: TRBJ2-1; D gene: -; clone size: -; CDR3 DNA: TGTGCCAGCAGCGCCGTTGGGGGGAACAACAATGAGCAGTTCTTC; CDR3 protein: CASSAVGGNNNEQFF
V gene: TRBV18; J gene: TRBJ2-5; D gene: -; clone size: -; CDR3 DNA: TGTGCCAGCCCACCACCGGTGGGCTTGGAGACCCAGTACTTC; CDR3 protein: CASPPPVGLETQYF
V gene: TRBV18; J gene: TRBJ1-4; D gene: TRBD1; clone size: -; CDR3 DNA: TGTGCCAGCTCACTCCGGGACAGGGACCAAAAACTGTTTTTT; CDR3 protein: CASSLRDRDQKLFF
V gene: TRBV27; J gene: TRBJ2-7; D gene: TRBD1; clone size: -; CDR3 DNA: TGTGCCAGCAGTCCCGGACAGGGGGCGCGTATCGAGCAGTACTTC; CDR3 protein: CASSPGQGARIEQYF
V gene: TRBV6-6; J gene: TRBJ2-7; D gene: -; clone size: few; CDR3 DNA: TGTGCCAGCAGTTACACTTTAGCGGATCCCTACGAGCAGTACTTC; CDR3 protein: CASSYTLADPYEQYF